The 23 T cell receptor beta chains presented below share a single source sample, sequenced in a study of identical twins. MiXCR was run by TCRdb on the 5' RACE reads, yielding one entry per CDR3 protein. This sample has hundreds of thousands of distinct CDR3 sequences; roughly 6% occur once, and the top ten carry approximately 1.6%. The sequenced sample was naive T cells sorted from blood. Source of these receptors: a man younger than 35 in good health.

This clonotype was counted a few times. This chain uses TRBV6-5 with TRBJ1-2; TRBD1 agrees at 7 bases. The CDR3 is 15 amino acids. Germline CDR1 and CDR2: MNHEY and SVGAGI. V shed 4 bases and J 4 bases; nucleotides not matched to a gene: 9. The CDR3 sequence: CASSSTDGTVYGYTF. DNA of the CDR3: TGTGCCAGCAGTTCCACCGACGGGACAGTCTATGGCTACACCTTC.

In this sample, this clonotype turned up a few times. This sequence joins TRBV12-3 or TRBV12-4 and TRBJ1-1; D call uncertain. Trimming took 2 bases from V and 4 from J, leaving 11 bases between them. The CDR3 covers 14 residues. CDR3 sequence: CASSLMDRSTEAFF. CDR3 nucleotides: TGTGCCAGCAGTTTAATGGATCGGTCCACTGAAGCTTTCTTT.

This clonotype has more than one count but fewer than ten. The CDR3 loop reads CAISDVFSGANVLTF. As DNA, the CDR3 is TGTGCCATCAGTGACGTTTTCTCTGGGGCCAACGTCCTGACTTTC. This chain uses TRBV10-3 with TRBJ2-6, with D unresolved. V lost 3 bases and J 0 bases, leaving 6 bases between the germline ends. There are 15 residues in the CDR3. CDR1 is ENHRY, CDR2 SYGVKD, per germline.

This chain joins TRBV12-3 or TRBV12-4 and TRBJ1-5; no clear D gene. This CDR3 has 15 amino acids. The V gene lost 5 bases and the J gene lost 7 bases, with 18 bases spanning the gap. The DNA for the CDR3 is TGTGCCAGCAGTGGGTACGGGGTCCGGGTCCAGCCCCAGCATTTT. This translates into CASSGYGVRVQPQHF.

J is TRBJ1-6 and V is TRBV7-9; the D gene is possibly TRBD1 (5 bases). V shed 4 bases and J shed 14 bases, with 18 bases lying between them. This CDR3 spans 14 amino acids. In germline, CDR1 is SEHNR, CDR2 FQNEAQ (reference sequence). In nucleotides, the CDR3 is TGTGCCAGCAGCTCCAGCTCTGGGGGGATCACCCTCCACTTT. Protein product: CASSSSSGGITLHF.

This clonotype was observed at least ten times. V and J are TRBV20-1 and TRBJ2-7; 7 bases fit TRBD1. CDR1 DFQATT and CDR2 SNEGSKA come from the germline V gene (reference sequence). This CDR3 comprises 14 residues. V lost 3 bases to trimming and J lost 3 bases; unmatched junction nucleotides: 8. The CDR3 loop is CSARRSGQIYEQYF. The CDR3 DNA reads as TGCAGTGCTAGGAGGTCGGGACAGATCTACGAGCAGTACTTC.

This clonotype was recorded at least ten times. The chain employs TRBV7-2 and TRBJ2-1; 15 positions agree with TRBD2. CDR3 length: 16 residues. V shed 3 bases and J 7 bases; nucleotides not matched to a gene: 4. The V gene's germline CDR1 is SGHTA and CDR2 FQGNSA. As DNA, the CDR3 is TGTGCCAGCAGCTTCTCCGGGACTAGCGGGAGGAATGAGCAGTTCTTC. Protein product: CASSFSGTSGRNEQFF.

This clonotype came up many times. V usage is TRBV6-1 and J usage is TRBJ1-5; D gene unclear. Trimming left V 1 base short and J 2 bases short, with 9 bases between. Germline lookup yields CDR1 MNHNS and CDR2 SASEGT. The CDR3 sequence is 15 residues long. CDR3 protein: CASSEVLGRNQPQHF. The CDR3 DNA is TGTGCCAGCAGTGAAGTCTTAGGGCGCAATCAGCCCCAGCATTTT.

This rearrangement joins TRBV25-1 to TRBJ2-7; 8 positions agree with TRBD1. Germline lookup yields CDR1 MGHDK and CDR2 SYGVNS. The CDR3 has 13 residues. J lost 5 bases, V lost 4 bases, and 4 bases had no gene match. CDR3 sequence: CASSARGLNEQYF. CDR3 coding DNA: TGTGCCAGCAGTGCCAGGGGGCTCAACGAGCAGTACTTC.

In its sample, this clonotype was seen many times. The chain has TRBV20-1 and TRBJ2-3, with D possibly matching TRBD2 (5 bases). Germline CDR1 reads DFQATT; CDR2 reads SNEGSKA (reference sequence). The CDR3 sequence is 15 residues long. The germline V and J ends were trimmed by 6 bases and 0 bases, with 16 bases remaining between them. The CDR3 loop reads CSAISLALSTDTQYF. For the CDR3, the DNA is TGCAGTGCGATTTCATTAGCGCTTAGCACAGATACGCAGTATTTT.

This rearrangement joins TRBV7-8 to TRBJ1-1; 7 positions agree with TRBD1. V was pared by 1 base and J by 0 bases, with 8 bases of the junction left unmatched. The length of the CDR3 is 17 residues. The germline gives CDR1 SGHVS, CDR2 FQNEAQ. Here the CDR3 DNA reads TGTGCCAGCAGCTTAGTTATTTGGGACAGCTTGAACACTGAAGCTTTCTTT. Its translation is CASSLVIWDSLNTEAFF.

This clonotype was seen at least ten times. This chain links TRBV7-2 with TRBJ2-3; D is uncertain. CDR3 size: 15 residues. Between the trimmed V and J ends, which lost 5 bases and 4 bases, there was a span of 16 bases. The germline CDR1 and CDR2 sequences are SGHTA and FQGNSA. CDR3 region: CASSPEQIYADTQYF. CDR3 DNA: TGTGCCAGCAGCCCAGAACAAATTTATGCAGATACGCAGTATTTT.

Here the CDR3 reads CASSSGQDGQPQHF. DNA of the CDR3: TGCGCCAGCAGCTCGGGACAGGACGGTCAGCCCCAGCATTTT. The J gene is TRBJ1-5, the V gene TRBV5-1; TRBD1 matches 8 bases. V dropped 3 bases and J dropped 6; count of bases not matched to a gene: 5. CDR1 SGHRS and CDR2 YFSETQ come from the germline V gene. The CDR3 totals 14 residues.

This CDR3 is CASSLTGGAGVTDTQYF. Written as DNA, the CDR3 is TGTGCCAGCAGTCTGACAGGGGGGGCGGGAGTTACAGATACGCAGTATTTT. This chain connects TRBV27 to TRBJ2-3; 9 positions agree with TRBD1. The CDR3 sequence is 17 residues long. V lost 5 bases, J lost 3 bases, and 12 bases stayed unmatched. Germline V lookup: CDR1 MNHEY, CDR2 SMNVEV (reference sequence).

The rearrangement links TRBV12-3 or TRBV12-4 to TRBJ1-1; D perhaps matches TRBD1 (6 bases). The CDR3 covers 15 residues. The V end lost 8 bases, the J end lost 5 bases, and 21 bases lay between the germline ends. The CDR3 reads CASLPLDRTGTEAFF. The CDR3 DNA sequence: TGTGCCAGCCTACCACTCGACAGGACGGGAACTGAAGCTTTCTTT.

This clonotype came up many times. This rearrangement joins TRBV9 to TRBJ2-3, with TRBD2 identical over 10 bases. The germline gives CDR1 SGDLS, CDR2 YYNGEE. CDR3 size: 19 residues. The V segment lost 2 bases and the J segment 5 bases; nucleotides outside the gene matches: 17. The CDR3 here is CASSVEWVGAGGLQDTQYF. The CDR3, as DNA: TGTGCCAGCAGCGTCGAATGGGTAGGAGCGGGAGGGCTCCAAGATACGCAGTATTTT.

There are many counts of this clonotype. The V and J genes are TRBV4-2 and TRBJ2-2; D possibly corresponds to TRBD2 (5 bases). The germline V gene encodes CDR1 LGHNA and CDR2 YNFKEQ. Deletions cut 2 bases from V and 3 bases from J, with 10 bases between. The CDR3 is made up of 15 amino acids. CDR3 sequence: CASSQSGFYTGELFF. In DNA, the CDR3 is TGTGCCAGCAGCCAATCGGGATTCTACACCGGGGAGCTGTTTTTT.

This rearrangement joins TRBV5-1 to TRBJ2-5, with D possibly matching TRBD1 (7 bases). V was shortened by 5 bases and J by 2 bases, with 13 bases between the two germline ends. CDR3 length: 14 residues. The germline V gene has CDR1 SGHRS and CDR2 YFSETQ. CDR3 protein: CASRRRGQQETQYF. DNA of the CDR3: TGCGCCAGCAGGCGGCGGGGACAGCAAGAGACCCAGTACTTC. The variable domain in full, with the rest retrieved from reference TRBV5-1 and TRBJ2-5, is KAGVTQTPRYLIKTRGQQVTLSCSPISGHRSVSWYQQTPGQGLQFLFEYFSETQRNKGNFPGRFSGRQFSNSRSEMNVSTLELGDSALYLCASRRRGQQETQYFGPGTRLLVL.

The table lists this clonotype with many counts. The chain is built from TRBV28 and TRBJ2-1, with D possibly called TRBD1 or TRBD2 (6 bases each). V shed 6 bases and J shed 14 bases, with 29 bases lying between them. The germline V gene encodes CDR1 MDHEN and CDR2 SYDVKM. This CDR3 has 16 amino acids. The CDR3 DNA follows: TGTGCCAGCAGCCTACTGGGGCGGAACCTCATAAGGGGGGAGTTCTTC. It is translated as CASSLLGRNLIRGEFF.

This clonotype was seen ten or more times. The rearrangement joins TRBV7-2 to TRBJ1-5; no clear D gene. Germline CDR1 is SGHTA and CDR2 is FQGNSA. This CDR3 is built from 14 residues. The V and J ends lost 6 bases and 1 base respectively, with 10 bases between them. This chain's CDR3 is CASSLLRSNQPQHF. The CDR3 region has the DNA TGTGCCAGCAGTTTACTAAGAAGCAATCAGCCCCAGCATTTT.

This clonotype was seen many times. This chain's CDR3 is CSAFQPSGSYNEQFF. For the CDR3, the DNA is TGCAGTGCTTTCCAACCTAGCGGATCCTACAATGAGCAGTTCTTC. The V and J genes are TRBV20-1 and TRBJ2-1; 7 bases line up with TRBD2. CDR3 size: 15 residues. V lost 5 bases to trimming and J lost 1 base; unmatched junction nucleotides: 8. Looked up from germline, CDR1 is DFQATT and CDR2 is SNEGSKA (reference sequence).

This chain uses TRBV12-3 or TRBV12-4 with TRBJ2-7, with unresolved D. V shed 5 bases and J shed 6 bases, with 11 bases lying between them. The CDR3 loop spans 12 amino acids. The CDR3: CASSLGPAEQYV. The CDR3 nucleotides are TGTGCCAGCAGTCTCGGGCCGGCCGAGCAGTACGTC.

This clonotype has ten or more counts. The chain links TRBV5-1 to TRBJ2-7; perhaps D is TRBD1 or TRBD2 (5 bases each). CDR1 and CDR2 from the germline V gene are SGHRS and YFSETQ. This CDR3 comprises 13 residues. Trimming shortened V by 4 bases and J by 3 bases, and 11 bases separated the two germline ends. In DNA, the CDR3 is TGCGCCAGCAGCCACCGGGGCCTCTACGAGCAGTACTTC. Translated, it gives CASSHRGLYEQYF. The whole variable domain, filled in from reference TRBV5-1 and TRBJ2-7, reads KAGVTQTPRYLIKTRGQQVTLSCSPISGHRSVSWYQQTPGQGLQFLFEYFSETQRNKGNFPGRFSGRQFSNSRSEMNVSTLELGDSALYLCASSHRGLYEQYFGPGTRLTVT.